These T cell receptor beta chains were read from a single sample in a study of blood T cell repertoires in COVID-19. The repertoire was sequenced with immunoSEQ multiplex PCR; TCRdb's copy has only in-frame clones and lacks some. The table records tens of thousands of clones, 88% of them present only once. Sequencing was done on a sample of peripheral blood. All receptors derive from a human donor in a cohort sampled during active COVID-19. The CDR3 runs from the conserved cysteine through the conserved F or W.

v_gene,len,j_gene,CDR3aa
TRBV27,14,TRBJ1-5,CASSLWQGDQPQHF
TRBV28,19,TRBJ2-6,CASSSSGQALLSGANVLTF
TRBV19,13,TRBJ1-1,CASSIQPGLEAFF
TRBV18,14,TRBJ1-4,CASSRREVDEKLFF
TRBV7-2,13,TRBJ1-2,CASSSGSTRGYTF
TRBV7-8,15,TRBJ2-1,CASSLRGNSYNEQFF
TRBV24-1,15,TRBJ2-3,CATSVTGTRGVTQYF
TRBV16,13,TRBJ1-4,CASSPDRRGQLFF
TRBV10-3,12,TRBJ2-7,CAINRSPGEQYF
TRBV30,14,TRBJ1-1,CAWQLGEGNTEAFF
TRBV5-1,15,TRBJ2-1,CASSEQGRIWDEQFF
TRBV10-3,14,TRBJ2-7,CAIKWQRESGEQYF
TRBV11-3,15,TRBJ2-1,CASSKTGTGGSEQFF
TRBV30,13,TRBJ2-5,CAHPGGSQETQYF
TRBV27,15,TRBJ1-4,CASSLFGGTNEKLFF
TRBV2,14,TRBJ2-7,CASSVGDIQYEQYF
TRBV6-5,13,TRBJ2-2,CASSYTGFGELFF
TRBV5-4,17,TRBJ2-1,CASSPRRLAGGGNEQFF
TRBV7-8,15,TRBJ2-5,CASSPPGGSLETQYF
TRBV18,15,TRBJ2-7,CASSTTSGSGYEQYF
TRBV7-6,18,TRBJ2-1,CASREKASGSGTYNEQFF
TRBV7-9,12,TRBJ1-2,CASGRGNYGYTF
TRBV7-9,12,TRBJ2-1,CASSSSIYEQFF
TRBV5-1,14,TRBJ1-1,CASNYDRGNTEAFF
TRBV19,16,TRBJ2-7,CASSISWTSGPYEQYF
TRBV15,15,TRBJ1-4,CATSPHRGTNEKLFF
TRBV19,13,TRBJ2-7,CASSIQGYYEQYF
TRBV5-4,18,TRBJ2-3,CASRDPGPSGRSTDTQYF
TRBV2,15,TRBJ1-5,CASSATDSQFQPQHF
TRBV20-1,10,TRBJ2-1,CSAFDNEQFF
TRBV6-4,14,TRBJ2-1,CASSPYGEFREQFF
TRBV27,14,TRBJ1-4,CASRQSGFVEKLFF
TRBV25-1,14,TRBJ2-1,CASSQTGNLNEQFF
TRBV7-2,15,TRBJ1-4,CASSSRGGSNEKLFF
TRBV5-4,15,TRBJ2-5,CASCFLSDCQETQYF
TRBV4-1,15,TRBJ2-3,CASSQVLFGTDTQYF
TRBV6-5,16,TRBJ2-4,CASSYSRAGTKNIQYF
TRBV9,16,TRBJ1-3,CASSASRDRGGNTIYF
TRBV2,17,TRBJ2-3,CASSETGGSPSTDTQYF
TRBV4-1,16,TRBJ2-3,CASSPQAFPRTDTQYF
TRBV5-4,17,TRBJ2-2,CASSLAGSGSWPGELFF
TRBV10-3,15,TRBJ2-1,CAISEKAGWEGEQFF
TRBV20-1,14,TRBJ2-1,CSASQVRAVNEQFF
TRBV2,13,TRBJ1-2,CAGVTGREGGYTF
TRBV6-1,17,TRBJ1-2,CASSEHSGTAEGYGYTF
TRBV3-1/TRBV3-2,13,TRBJ2-7,CASSQDPNYEQYF
TRBV4-1,16,TRBJ2-7,CASSQATSGRHYEQYF
TRBV6-5,13,TRBJ1-2,CASSQQANYGYTF
TRBV19,13,TRBJ2-7,CASSPQGGVEQYF
TRBV2,16,TRBJ1-2,CASTLSSWNRVYGYTF
TRBV28,16,TRBJ1-5,CASSLTDRGGNQPQHF
TRBV19,15,TRBJ1-6,CASSTSDSLNSPLHF
TRBV9,17,TRBJ2-1,CASSVGIAGTLSNEQFF
TRBV29-1,13,TRBJ1-5,CSVGRGVNQPQHF
TRBV5-4,17,TRBJ2-3,CASSHGFGGGSTDTQYF
TRBV7-8,15,TRBJ2-5,CASSRGQGMEETQYF
TRBV6-5,13,TRBJ2-3,CASVRKGTDTQYF